Below are 23 T cell receptor beta chains sequenced from a single sample in a study of blood T cells in healthy people across ages. Alongside a J-beta primer mix, a sample-barcoded 5' primer served in a second PCR lasting roughly 7 to 12 cycles. TCRdb re-called the 5' RACE reads with MiXCR, one entry per CDR3 protein. The sample lists around 990,000 distinct CDR3 sequences, 25% occurring once. The same specimen was also included in a second study, on T cells of mothers and their children.

The sample taken for sequencing was blood. Source of these receptors: a girl aged 2 to 9 in good health.

This clonotype came up a few times. The chain carries TRBV20-1 and TRBJ1-6; D is undetermined. The CDR3 is 16 amino acids. In germline, CDR1 is DFQATT, CDR2 SNEGSKA (reference sequence). The ends were cut back, 2 bases at V and 11 bases at J, with 22 bases in the middle. The CDR3 DNA reads as TGCAGTGCTAGACCGCAATCCGGGTCTACATATCCACCCCTCCACTTT. Translation: CSARPQSGSTYPPLHF.

The chain is built from TRBV27 and TRBJ2-1; either TRBD1 or TRBD2 may supply D (5 bases each). Trimming shortened V by 6 bases and J by 7 bases, and 13 bases separated the two germline ends. The germline gives CDR1 MNHEY, CDR2 SMNVEV (reference sequence). The CDR3 consists of 13 residues. The chain's CDR3 is CASSGAIRNEQFF. CDR3 nucleotide sequence: TGTGCCAGCAGCGGGGCCATAAGAAATGAGCAGTTCTTC.

This clonotype was counted only a few times. The chain joins TRBV6-2 or TRBV6-3 to TRBJ1-2, with 9 bases matching TRBD1. V was clipped by 6 bases and J by 6 bases; unmatched bases: 17. The germline CDR1 and CDR2 sequences are MNHEY and SVGEGT. This CDR3 comprises 17 residues. For the CDR3, the DNA is TGTGCCAGCAGACACTATCGAATGGGACAGGGAAAAGATGGCTACACCTTC. Protein sequence: CASRHYRMGQGKDGYTF.

The chain uses TRBV6-5 and TRBJ2-5; D is unclear. TRBJ2-1 explains the end of the DNA better; the J call may be wrong. Germline CDR1 MNHEY, CDR2 SVGAGI. The CDR3 has 12 amino acids. CDR3 nucleotides: TGTGCCAGCAGTTACCCTAGTCGTGAGCAGTTCTTC. Its translation: CASSYPSREQFF.

The chain employs TRBV12-5 and TRBJ2-1; D gene uncertain. The CDR3 totals 13 residues. Trimming took off 5 bases at V and 8 bases at J, with 13 bases between the two ends. The germline V gene encodes CDR1 LGHNT and CDR2 FRNRAP. CDR3 amino acids: CASGPMVRDEQFF. In nucleotides, the CDR3 is TGTGCTAGTGGTCCGATGGTCCGTGATGAGCAGTTCTTC.

V is TRBV29-1 and J is TRBJ1-1; TRBD1 might be the D (5 bases). Deletions cut 5 bases from V and 3 bases from J, with 10 bases between. The germline CDR1 and CDR2 sequences are SQVTM and ANQGSEA. This CDR3 region has 12 residues. The CDR3 region is CSVKRGDTEAFF. The CDR3 bases are TGCAGCGTTAAACGGGGGGACACTGAAGCTTTCTTT.

This chain uses TRBV20-1 with TRBJ1-2, with 7 bases lining up with TRBD1. This CDR3 contains 13 residues. Germline V gene data show CDR1 as DFQATT and CDR2 as SNEGSKA (reference sequence). V was pared by 5 bases and J by 2 bases, with 5 bases of the junction left unmatched. This chain's CDR3 is CSAPDRANYGYTF. CDR3 coding DNA: TGCAGTGCTCCTGACAGGGCCAACTATGGCTACACCTTC.

The chain is built from TRBV11-2 and TRBJ1-4; D not certain. The V gene lost 2 bases and the J gene lost 8 bases, with 15 bases spanning the gap. The CDR3 runs 15 residues. In germline, CDR1 is SGHAT, CDR2 FQNNGV. The CDR3 spells CASSLTSGSEEKLFF. The CDR3 DNA reads TGTGCCAGCAGCTTAACGTCGGGGTCGGAGGAAAAACTGTTTTTT.

This clonotype was observed a handful of times. The chain carries TRBV5-1 and TRBJ2-5; D assignment may be TRBD1 or TRBD2 (5 bases each). The J call may be in error: the DNA end matches TRBJ2-7 better. Germline V gene data show CDR1 as SGHRS and CDR2 as YFSETQ. CDR3 length equals 16 residues. The CDR3 sequence is CASSLDGDPPSNEQYF. CDR3 DNA sequence: TGCGCCAGCAGCTTGGATGGGGACCCACCTAGCAACGAGCAGTACTTC.

This chain joins TRBV12-3 or TRBV12-4 and TRBJ2-5; D not resolved. This CDR3 comprises 12 residues. V dropped 6 bases and J dropped 4 bases, with 9 bases sitting between them. The CDR3 reads CASSPRAETQYF. For the CDR3, the DNA is TGTGCCAGCAGCCCCCGGGCAGAGACCCAGTACTTC.

The rearrangement links TRBV20-1 to TRBJ2-5, with D possibly being TRBD1 (5 bases). CDR1 and CDR2 from the germline V gene are DFQATT and SNEGSKA (reference sequence). Trimming shortened V by 0 bases and J by 2 bases, and 10 bases separated the two germline ends. This CDR3 region has 14 residues. The CDR3 DNA is TGCAGTGCTAGAGATGTTAGGGGTCAAGAGACCCAGTACTTC. The encoded protein is CSARDVRGQETQYF.

This clonotype was recorded a few times. The chain uses TRBV4-2 and TRBJ1-3; possibly TRBD1 for D (5 bases). The CDR3 runs to 17 residues. Germline CDR1 is LGHNA and CDR2 is YNFKEQ. V lost 0 bases to trimming and J lost 4 bases, with 16 bases between them. The DNA of the CDR3 is TGTGCCAGCAGCCAAGACTTAGCCTCAGGGACCGGAAACACCATATATTTT. Amino acids: CASSQDLASGTGNTIYF.

This clonotype was detected only a few times. The chain combines TRBV7-9 with TRBJ2-1; the D gene is possibly TRBD2 (5 bases). CDR1 and CDR2 from the germline V gene are SEHNR and FQNEAQ (reference sequence). The CDR3 loop spans 15 amino acids. Trimming took 4 bases from V and 8 from J, leaving 18 bases between them. CDR3 in amino acids: CASSSREDWADEQFF. DNA of the CDR3: TGTGCCAGCAGCTCCCGTGAGGACTGGGCAGATGAGCAGTTCTTC.

This clonotype turned up a few times. This chain links TRBV27 with TRBJ2-1, with D perhaps given as TRBD1 or TRBD2 (6 bases each). The germline V gene has CDR1 MNHEY and CDR2 SMNVEV (reference sequence). The V and J ends lost 6 bases and 6 bases respectively, with 18 bases between them. The CDR3 has 15 amino acids. CDR3 nucleotides: TGTGCCAGCAGCGCGGGGACAACCTCCCCCAATGAGCAGTTCTTC. This encodes CASSAGTTSPNEQFF.

The chain combines TRBV29-1 with TRBJ2-1; TRBD2 might be the D (6 bases). This CDR3 has 11 amino acids. Looked up from germline, CDR1 is SQVTM and CDR2 is ANQGSEA. Deletions cut 6 bases from V and 9 bases from J, with 12 bases between. The CDR3 is CSVPGGFEQFF. The CDR3 DNA is TGCAGCGTACCCGGGGGATTTGAGCAGTTCTTC.

J is TRBJ1-2 and V is TRBV27; D might be TRBD1 (6 bases). V lost 5 bases and J 0 bases, leaving 13 bases between the germline ends. From germline, CDR1 is MNHEY and CDR2 SMNVEV (reference sequence). This CDR3 contains 15 residues. This CDR3 reads CASSQTGSANYGYTF. DNA of the CDR3: TGTGCCAGCAGTCAGACAGGCTCGGCTAACTATGGCTACACCTTC.

Turning to this clonotype: Relative to the germline gene, one junction end is altered; a read error may explain this. The CDR3 loop reads CASTLDSGASHF. The CDR3 DNA reads TGTGCCAGCACTCTAGATAGCGGGGCATCTCATTTC. V and J are TRBV7-2 and TRBJ2-1, with TRBD2 matching 8 bases. Germline V gives CDR1 SGHTA, CDR2 FQGNSA. CDR3 length: 12 amino acids.

This clonotype occurred a few times. This chain joins TRBV29-1 and TRBJ1-1; the match to TRBD1 covers 9 bases. Per the germline V gene, CDR1 is SQVTM and CDR2 is ANQGSEA. The ends lost 6 bases at V and 7 bases at J; junction bases unmatched: 9. The CDR3 covers 13 residues. The CDR3 loop reads CSVHTGGAGEAFF. CDR3 bases: TGCAGCGTCCATACAGGGGGCGCGGGTGAAGCTTTCTTT.

The rearrangement uses TRBV11-3 and TRBJ2-1; D is ambiguous. The CDR3 is 17 amino acids. V was trimmed by 3 bases and J by 4 bases, leaving 19 bases between them. Germline values: CDR1 SGHNT, CDR2 YENEEA. In DNA form, the CDR3 reads TGTGCCAGCAGCTTTGGGCCAGCGAATTTAGAGTACAATGAGCAGTTCTTC. Amino acids: CASSFGPANLEYNEQFF.

The CDR3 is CASSSAGLRLDEQYF. CDR3 sequence (DNA): TGTGCCAGCAGCTCCGCGGGCCTAAGGCTGGACGAGCAGTACTTC. This chain joins TRBV11-2 and TRBJ2-7; perhaps TRBD2 as D (5 bases). Between the trimmed V and J ends, which lost 4 bases and 5 bases, there was a span of 18 bases. The CDR3 has 15 residues. CDR1 is SGHAT and CDR2 is FQNNGV in the germline V gene.

This clonotype was seen only a few times. This chain uses TRBV12-3 or TRBV12-4 with TRBJ2-5, with TRBD1 as a possible D gene (6 bases). This CDR3 spans 17 amino acids. V was clipped by 4 bases and J by 1 base, with 19 bases between them. The CDR3 sequence is CASSSRSAGDIQETQYF. In DNA, the CDR3 is TGTGCCAGCAGTTCCAGAAGCGCAGGGGACATCCAAGAGACCCAGTACTTC.

This clonotype was detected a few times. This chain joins TRBV4-3 and TRBJ2-7, with TRBD1 as a possible D gene (5 bases). The CDR3 is made up of 14 amino acids. Germline CDR1 is LGHNA and CDR2 is YSLEER. Trimming removed 0 bases from V and 4 bases from J, with 10 bases in between. The CDR3 DNA follows: TGCGCCAGCAGCCAAGATCCAGGGCCGTACGAGCAGTACTTC. Translating it yields CASSQDPGPYEQYF.

The chain employs TRBV27 and TRBJ2-1, with 9 nucleotides matching TRBD2. J gave up 2 bases and V 6 bases, and 8 bases lay outside the gene matches. Germline CDR1 and CDR2: MNHEY and SMNVEV (reference sequence). CDR3 length: 16 residues. The CDR3 sequence: CASRALAGLPYNEQFF. Written as DNA, the CDR3 is TGTGCCAGCAGGGCCCTAGCGGGATTACCCTACAATGAGCAGTTCTTC.